This T cell receptor (beta chain) was sequenced in a study of T-cell memory formation after mild COVID-19. Background on the study: For the most part, TCR clusters were specific to one donor. Points from the study as a whole: That cross-reactive memory joined was suggested by some responding clones appearing in pre-infection memory.

TCR alpha and TCR beta cDNA libraries with sample barcodes and UMIs came from 5'RACE using constant-segment primers. One entry per CDR3 protein, called by TCRdb with MiXCR from the 5' RACE reads. The sample has about 350,000 distinct CDR3 sequences, around 13% seen once. Germline CDR1 is SGHTA and CDR2 is FQGNSA. This CDR3 spans 14 amino acids. After removal of 1 base from V and 9 bases from J, the junction contained 5 bases not matched to a gene. This clonotype showed up just a few times. Its matching antigen is unknown. This chain joins TRBV7-2 and TRBJ2-3, with 9 bases aligning to TRBD2. Sequencing was done on a sample of PBMCs or a T cell subset sorted from them (not recorded which). The clonotype originates from a man aged 18 to 35 who had mild COVID-19 (a few samples of this study predate the infection). Cell type and time point are not known. CDR3 nucleotides: TGTGCCAGCAGCTTAGGCGGGGGGGCCGGGACGCAGTATTTT. This translates into CASSLGGGAGTQYF.